This T cell receptor beta chain came from a study of long-term antiretroviral therapy in people with HIV. Worth noting for this clone: The target antigen is unknown.

The immunoSEQ assay was v3.0, run at survey level. Method: immunoSEQ multiplex PCR; TCRdb's copy keeps in-frame clones and lacks some. The sample has about 42,000 clones, around nine tenths seen once; the top ten hold approximately 5%. General study points: At every time point, clones expanded before ART dominated the repertoire.

At least two post-ART and at least one pre-ART PBMC sample were available for each donor. Sequenced material: unsorted PBMCs, taken 0.1 years before starting antiretroviral therapy. The TCR sequence derives from a woman aged 45-65 years with HIV.

The CDR3 DNA sequence: TGTGCCAGCAGCGGATCAGGGGGTAGCAATCAGCCCCAGCATTTT. This codes for CASSGSGGSNQPQHF. The chain uses TRBV11-2 and TRBJ1-5; 7 bases match TRBD1. V gave up 5 bases and J gave up 0 bases; unmatched junction bases: 4. The CDR3 has 15 amino acids. CDR1 and CDR2 from the germline V gene are SGHAT and FQNNGV.